This TCR beta chain was obtained from a study of post-analysis software for immune sequencing data. Study information: Multiple sclerosis in the patients followed relapsing-remitting, secondary progressive and progressive-relapsing courses.

Regarding this clonotype: Its cognate antigen is unknown. A junction end diverges from the germline sequence, so it may reflect a read error.

Points from the study as a whole: The normalized Chao1 diversity of multiple sclerosis patients was significantly lower than that of controls. Among five TRBV segments more frequent in patients than controls were TRBV5-6, TRBV5-1 and TRBV20-1.

Prepared libraries of TCR beta cDNA carried unique molecular identifiers. Between roughly 1 and 10 million T cells gave rise to a few hundred thousand cDNA molecules. MiXCR was run by TCRdb on the PCR reads, yielding one entry per CDR3 protein. The repertoire consists of around 700,000 distinct CDR3 sequences, with more than 50% occurring once and the leading ten covering approximately 11%. CDR3 length: 14 amino acids. CDR1 is SEHNR, CDR2 FQNEAQ, per germline (reference sequence). Input material: blood. The rearrangement joins TRBV7-9 to TRBJ2-3; weak D call: TRBD2 (6 bases). This sequence originates from a girl aged 2-10 years with multiple sclerosis. The CDR3 here is CASSFGGVTDMQYF. In DNA, the CDR3 is TGTGCCAGCAGCTTCGGCGGGGTCACAGATATGCAGTATTTT.